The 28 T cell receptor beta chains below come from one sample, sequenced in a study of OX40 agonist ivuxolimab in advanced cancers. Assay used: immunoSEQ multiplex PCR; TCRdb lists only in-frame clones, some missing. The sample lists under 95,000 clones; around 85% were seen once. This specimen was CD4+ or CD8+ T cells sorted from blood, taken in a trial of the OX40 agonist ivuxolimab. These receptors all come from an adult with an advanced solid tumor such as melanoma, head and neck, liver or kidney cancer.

The CDR3 DNA sequence: TGTGCCAGCAGCGCTAACTACCCCGGGGCCAACGTCCTGACTTTC. Its protein is CASSANYPGANVLTF. This sequence joins TRBV2 and TRBJ2-6; D gene uncertain. The CDR3 is made up of 15 amino acids. Trimming stripped 6 bases from V and 4 bases from J, with 13 bases between. CDR1 SNHLY and CDR2 FYNNEI come from the germline V gene.

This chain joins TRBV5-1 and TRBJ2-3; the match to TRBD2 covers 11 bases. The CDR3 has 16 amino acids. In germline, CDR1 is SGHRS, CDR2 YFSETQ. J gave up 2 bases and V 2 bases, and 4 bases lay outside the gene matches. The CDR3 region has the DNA TGCGCCAGCAGCTTTAAGACTAGCGGGGTCACAGATACGCAGTATTTT. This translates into CASSFKTSGVTDTQYF.

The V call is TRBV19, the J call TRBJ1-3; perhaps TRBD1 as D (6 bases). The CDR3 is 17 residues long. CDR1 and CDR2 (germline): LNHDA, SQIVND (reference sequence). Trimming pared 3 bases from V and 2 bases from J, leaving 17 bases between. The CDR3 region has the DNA TGTGCCAGTAGTATGGGACCTGGGACATACGCTGGAAACACCATATATTTT. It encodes CASSMGPGTYAGNTIYF.

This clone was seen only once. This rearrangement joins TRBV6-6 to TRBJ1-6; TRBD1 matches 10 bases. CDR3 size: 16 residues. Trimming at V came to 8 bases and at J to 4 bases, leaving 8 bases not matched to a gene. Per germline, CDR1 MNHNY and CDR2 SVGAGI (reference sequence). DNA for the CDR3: TGTGCCAGCCGAGACCGGGACAGGGGATATAATTCACCCCTCCACTTT. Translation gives CASRDRDRGYNSPLHF.

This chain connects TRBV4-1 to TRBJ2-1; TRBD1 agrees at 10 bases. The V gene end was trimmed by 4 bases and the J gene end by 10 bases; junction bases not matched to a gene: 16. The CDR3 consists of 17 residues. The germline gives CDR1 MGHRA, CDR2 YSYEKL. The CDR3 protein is CASSLPRGTGALGEQFF. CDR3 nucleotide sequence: TGCGCCAGCAGCCTCCCTCGGGGGACAGGGGCTTTGGGGGAGCAGTTCTTC.

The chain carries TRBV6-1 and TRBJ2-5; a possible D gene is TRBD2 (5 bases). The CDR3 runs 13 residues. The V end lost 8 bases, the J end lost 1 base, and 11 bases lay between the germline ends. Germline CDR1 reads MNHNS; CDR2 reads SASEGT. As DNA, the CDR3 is TGTGCCAGCTGGGCGGACTCCCAAGAGACCCAGTACTTC. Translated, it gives CASWADSQETQYF.

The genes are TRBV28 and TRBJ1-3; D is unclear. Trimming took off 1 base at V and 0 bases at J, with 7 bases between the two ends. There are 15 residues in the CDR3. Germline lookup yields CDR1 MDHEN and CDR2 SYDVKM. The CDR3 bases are TGTGCCAGCAGTTTATCCATTGGCTCTGGAAACACCATATATTTT. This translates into CASSLSIGSGNTIYF.

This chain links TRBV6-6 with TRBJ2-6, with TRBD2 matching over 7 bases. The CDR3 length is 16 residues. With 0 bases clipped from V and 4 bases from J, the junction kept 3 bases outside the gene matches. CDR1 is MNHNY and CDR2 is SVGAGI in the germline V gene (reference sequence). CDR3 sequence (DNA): TGTGCCAGCAGTTACTCCGGGGGGTCCGGGGCCAACGTCCTGACTTTC. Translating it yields CASSYSGGSGANVLTF.

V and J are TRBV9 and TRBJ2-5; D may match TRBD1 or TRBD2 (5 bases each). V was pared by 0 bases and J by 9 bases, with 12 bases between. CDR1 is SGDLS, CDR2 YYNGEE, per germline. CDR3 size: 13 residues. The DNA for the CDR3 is TGTGCCAGCAGCGTAGCGGGGCAGACACCCCAGTACTTC. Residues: CASSVAGQTPQYF.

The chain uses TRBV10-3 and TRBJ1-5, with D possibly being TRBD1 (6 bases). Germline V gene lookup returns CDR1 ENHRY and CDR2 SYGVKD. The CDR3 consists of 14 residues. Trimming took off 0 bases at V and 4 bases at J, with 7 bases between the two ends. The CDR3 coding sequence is TGTGCCATCAGTGAGTCGGGGGCTAATCAGCCCCAGCATTTT. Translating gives CAISESGANQPQHF.

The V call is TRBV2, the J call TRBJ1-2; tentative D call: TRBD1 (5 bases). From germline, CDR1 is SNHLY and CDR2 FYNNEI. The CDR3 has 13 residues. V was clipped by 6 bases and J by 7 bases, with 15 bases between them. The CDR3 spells CASRQVIGSGYTF. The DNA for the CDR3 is TGTGCCAGCAGACAGGTCATTGGTTCTGGCTACACCTTC. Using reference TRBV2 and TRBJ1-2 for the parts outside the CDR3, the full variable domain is EPEVTQTPSHQVTQMGQEVILRCVPISNHLYFYWYRQILGQKVEFLVSFYNNEISEKSEIFDDQFSVERPDGSNFTLKIRSTKLEDSAMYFCASRQVIGSGYTFGSGTRLTVV.

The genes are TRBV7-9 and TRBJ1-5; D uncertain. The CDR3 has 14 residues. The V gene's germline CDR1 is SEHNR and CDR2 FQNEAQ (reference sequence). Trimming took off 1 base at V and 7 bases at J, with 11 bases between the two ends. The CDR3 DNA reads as TGTGCCAGCAGCTTAGGATTGGGGAGCCAGCCCCAGCATTTT. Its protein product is CASSLGLGSQPQHF.

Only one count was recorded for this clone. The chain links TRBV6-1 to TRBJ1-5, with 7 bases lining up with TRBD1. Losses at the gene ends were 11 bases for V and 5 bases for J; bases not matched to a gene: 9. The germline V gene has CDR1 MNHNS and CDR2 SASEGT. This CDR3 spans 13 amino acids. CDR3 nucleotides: TGTGCCGGGTCTACAGGGGTCTATCAGCCCCAGCATTTT. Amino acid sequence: CAGSTGVYQPQHF.

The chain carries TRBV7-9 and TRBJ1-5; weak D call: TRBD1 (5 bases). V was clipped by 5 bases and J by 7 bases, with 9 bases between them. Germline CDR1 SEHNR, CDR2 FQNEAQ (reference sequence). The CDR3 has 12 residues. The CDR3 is CASSLTGQPQHF. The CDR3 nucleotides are TGTGCCAGCAGCCTAACAGGCCAGCCCCAGCATTTT.

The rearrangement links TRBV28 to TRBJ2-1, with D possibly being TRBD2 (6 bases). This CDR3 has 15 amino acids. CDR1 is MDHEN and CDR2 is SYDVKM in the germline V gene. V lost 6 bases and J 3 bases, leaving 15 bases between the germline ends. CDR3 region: CASSVGGVNYNEQFF. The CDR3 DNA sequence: TGTGCCAGCAGCGTCGGCGGGGTTAACTACAATGAGCAGTTCTTC. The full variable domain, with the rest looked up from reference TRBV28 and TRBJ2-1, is DVKVTQSSRYLVKRTGEKVFLECVQDMDHENMFWYRQDPGLGLRLIYFSYDVKMKEKGDIPEGYSVSREKKERFSLILESASTNQTSMYLCASSVGGVNYNEQFFGPGTRLTVL.

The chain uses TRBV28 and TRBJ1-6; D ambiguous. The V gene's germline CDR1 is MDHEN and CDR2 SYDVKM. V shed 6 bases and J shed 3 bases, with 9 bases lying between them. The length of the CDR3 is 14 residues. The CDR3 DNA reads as TGTGCCAGCAGCAATAAAAACTATAATTCACCCCTCCACTTT. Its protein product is CASSNKNYNSPLHF.

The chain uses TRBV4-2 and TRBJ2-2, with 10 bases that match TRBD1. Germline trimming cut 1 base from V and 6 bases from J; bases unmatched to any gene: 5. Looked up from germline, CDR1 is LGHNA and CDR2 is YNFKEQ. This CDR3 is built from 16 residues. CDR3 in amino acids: CASSQVGGTGAGELFF. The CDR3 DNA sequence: TGTGCCAGCAGCCAAGTCGGTGGGACAGGGGCCGGGGAGCTGTTTTTT.

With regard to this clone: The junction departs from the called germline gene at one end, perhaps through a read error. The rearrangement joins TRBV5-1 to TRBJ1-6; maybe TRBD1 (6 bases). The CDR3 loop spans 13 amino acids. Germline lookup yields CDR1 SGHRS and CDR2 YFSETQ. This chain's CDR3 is CASSLAGRDTQKF. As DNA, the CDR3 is TGCGCCAGCAGCTTGGCCGGACGGGACACCCAGAAATTT.

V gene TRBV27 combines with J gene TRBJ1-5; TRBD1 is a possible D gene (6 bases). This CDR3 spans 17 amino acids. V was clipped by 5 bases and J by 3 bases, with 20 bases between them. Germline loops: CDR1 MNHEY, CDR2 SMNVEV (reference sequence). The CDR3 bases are TGTGCCAGCAGTCCCCGTGTGAGGGCAGGGGACAATCAGCCCCAGCATTTT. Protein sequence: CASSPRVRAGDNQPQHF.

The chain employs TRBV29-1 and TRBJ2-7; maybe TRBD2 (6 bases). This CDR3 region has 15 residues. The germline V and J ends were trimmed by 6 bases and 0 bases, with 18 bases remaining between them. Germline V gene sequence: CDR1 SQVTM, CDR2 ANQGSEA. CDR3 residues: CSVYYPGGSSYEQYF. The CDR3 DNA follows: TGCAGCGTATACTATCCCGGGGGTAGCTCCTACGAGCAGTACTTC.

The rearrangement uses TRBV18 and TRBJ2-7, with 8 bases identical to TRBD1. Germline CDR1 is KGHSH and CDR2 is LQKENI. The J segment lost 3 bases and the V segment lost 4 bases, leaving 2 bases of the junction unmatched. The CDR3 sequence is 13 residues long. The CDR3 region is CASSLGQDYEQYF. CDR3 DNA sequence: TGTGCCAGCTCACTGGGACAGGACTACGAGCAGTACTTC.

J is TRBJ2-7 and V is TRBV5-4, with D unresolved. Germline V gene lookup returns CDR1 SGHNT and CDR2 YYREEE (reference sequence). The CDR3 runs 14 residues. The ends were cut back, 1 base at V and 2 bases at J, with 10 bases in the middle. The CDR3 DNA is TGTGCCAGCAGCTTGCTGGATCGGACCTACGAGCAGTACTTC. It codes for CASSLLDRTYEQYF.

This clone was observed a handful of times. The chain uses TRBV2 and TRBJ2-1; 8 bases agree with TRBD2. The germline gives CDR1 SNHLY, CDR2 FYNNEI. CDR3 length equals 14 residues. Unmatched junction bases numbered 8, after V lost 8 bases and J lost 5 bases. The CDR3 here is CASYRPAGDNEQFF. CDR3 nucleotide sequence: TGTGCCAGCTATCGCCCAGCGGGAGACAATGAGCAGTTCTTC.

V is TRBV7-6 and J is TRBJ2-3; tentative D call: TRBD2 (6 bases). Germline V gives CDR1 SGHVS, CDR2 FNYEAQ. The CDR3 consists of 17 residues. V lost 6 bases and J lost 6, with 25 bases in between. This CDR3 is CASRRTGERSIGDTQYF. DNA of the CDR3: TGTGCCAGCAGGAGAACGGGGGAGAGGTCAATAGGGGATACGCAGTATTTT.

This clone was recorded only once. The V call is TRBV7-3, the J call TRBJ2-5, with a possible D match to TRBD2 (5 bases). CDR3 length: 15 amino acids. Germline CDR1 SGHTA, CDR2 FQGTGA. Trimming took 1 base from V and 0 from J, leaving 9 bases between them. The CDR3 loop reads CASSLIRGNQETQYF. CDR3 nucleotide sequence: TGTGCCAGCAGCTTAATCCGAGGGAACCAAGAGACCCAGTACTTC.

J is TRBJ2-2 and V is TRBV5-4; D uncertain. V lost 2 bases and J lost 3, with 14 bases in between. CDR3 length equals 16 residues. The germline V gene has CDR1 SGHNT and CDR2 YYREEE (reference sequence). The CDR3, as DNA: TGTGCCAGCAGCTTAGTGTCCCAGCTTTACACCGGGGAGCTGTTTTTT. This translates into CASSLVSQLYTGELFF.

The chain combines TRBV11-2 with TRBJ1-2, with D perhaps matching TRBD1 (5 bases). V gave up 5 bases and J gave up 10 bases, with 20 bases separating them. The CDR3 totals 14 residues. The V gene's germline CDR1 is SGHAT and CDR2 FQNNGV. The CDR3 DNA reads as TGTGCCAGCAGCCCCCGGTGGGACTACGGGGACTACACCTTC. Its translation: CASSPRWDYGDYTF.

DNA of the CDR3: TGTGCCAGTAGCTCGGGGGGCACAGATACGCAGTATTTT. Its protein is CASSSGGTDTQYF. The chain couples TRBV19 to TRBJ2-3; the D gene is possibly TRBD2 (6 bases). Germline V gene lookup returns CDR1 LNHDA and CDR2 SQIVND (reference sequence). V was shortened by 6 bases and J by 1 base, with 8 bases between the two germline ends. The CDR3 consists of 13 residues.